One and the same sample provided the 2 T cell receptor beta chains below, sequenced in a study of T cell responses to AZD1222 COVID-19 vaccine. Generated by immunoSEQ multiplex PCR, the TCRdb table keeps only in-frame clones and is missing some. The sample includes around 130,000 clones, about 93% of them seen just once. The sequences come from peripheral blood, collected on day 0 of AZD1222 vaccination. These TCRs come from an adult in good health.

The chain couples TRBV9 to TRBJ2-3; no clear D gene. Trimming cost V 0 bases and J 1 base, with 9 bases left between them. The CDR3 covers 15 residues. Germline V gene sequence: CDR1 SGDLS, CDR2 YYNGEE. The DNA for the CDR3 is TGTGCCAGCAGCGTAGATGGAGCGCGCACAGATACGCAGTATTTT. Translation gives CASSVDGARTDTQYF.

This sequence joins TRBV19 and TRBJ2-7; perhaps TRBD1 as D (6 bases). The CDR3 consists of 16 residues. The V gene's germline CDR1 is LNHDA and CDR2 SQIVND (reference sequence). The germline V and J ends were trimmed by 5 bases and 6 bases, with 23 bases remaining between them. CDR3 amino acids: CASSVNRDLEGGEQYF. DNA of the CDR3: TGTGCCAGTAGTGTTAACCGGGACCTCGAAGGGGGCGAGCAGTACTTC.